This T cell receptor beta chain is from a study of shared clonotypes between healthy human individuals. Trimming at V came to 4 bases and at J to 4 bases, leaving 9 bases not matched to a gene. This CDR3 is 15 amino acids long. Germline V gene sequence: CDR1 SGHRS, CDR2 YFSETQ. The sorted-subset replicate PCRs were given roughly 200 ng DNA, which is tens of thousands of T cell genomes. Assay used: immunoSEQ multiplex PCR; TCRdb lists only in-frame clones, some missing. The sample includes about 2.3 million clones, roughly 93% of them seen just once. The V gene is TRBV5-1, the J gene TRBJ2-5; 8 bases are a match to TRBD1. Sample: naive CD4+ T cells from PBMCs. Subset indicated: CD45RA+ positively selected. This clonotype originated in a man in his late teens or twenties in good health. Some clones in this sample may be carry-over from other donors' samples. CDR3 residues: CASSGSGTGGETQYF. CDR3 bases: TGCGCCAGCAGCGGGTCCGGGACAGGCGGAGAGACCCAGTACTTC.